This T cell receptor beta chain was identified in a study of technical replicates of blood from several donors (dated by TCRdb to 2015 to 2018). Library creation used the immunoSEQ multiplex PCR assay. TCRdb obtained this table from immuneACCESS and retained in-frame rearrangements with V and J assigned. These tables miss some clones; where compared with another copy, unresolved V genes account for less than half of the shortfall, and the remainder is unexplained. Present in this sample are roughly 67,000 clones, 98% of which were seen just once. Under 0.2% of the sample belongs to the ten largest clones. About this clone: No antigen is known for it. No much larger clone exists at a distance of one base, and base qualities are not known.

Trimming takes 6 bases off V and 4 bases off J; junction bases not matched to a gene: 21. The CDR3 runs 20 amino acids, cysteine and phenylalanine included. The read is trimmed to its CDR3 DNA, 60 bases read in frame from base 1. CDR1 and CDR2, looked up from the germline V gene, are MGHRA and YSYEKL. The chain couples TRBV4-1 to TRBJ2-7, with 13 bases in between that match TRBD2. The receptor was derived from a human donor in good health. Specimen: T cells isolated from PBMCs. The CDR3 protein sequence reads: CASSLEDPTSGGTWGYEQYF. The nucleotide sequence is given as TGCGCCAGCAGTCTAGAGGACCCGACTAGCGGGGGGACCTGGGGGTACGAGCAGTACTTC.